This paragraph reports one T cell receptor (beta chain). The antigen is not known. Noted time point: newly diagnosed, previously untreated cHL patient sample. Newly diagnosed, untreated classical Hodgkin lymphoma PBMCs served as comparison. CDR1 and CDR2 (germline): MGHRA, YSYEKL. The V gene end was trimmed by 10 bases and the J gene end by 5 bases; junction bases not matched to a gene: 14. The CDR3 extends over 15 amino acids. The protocol was immunoSEQ multiplex PCR, while the TCRdb copy is restricted to in-frame clones and leaves out a portion. The sample lists roughly 32,000 clones; approximately 94% were seen once. This sample is drawn from a study of PD-1 blockade in classical Hodgkin lymphoma. Findings and caveats of the study: The authors have not defined what causes the repertoire differences, possibly disease activity or prior therapy. Newly diagnosed patients reportedly trailed healthy donors in baseline TCR diversity.

V gene TRBV4-1 combines with J gene TRBJ1-1, with 9 bases lining up with TRBD1. Sequenced sample: peripheral blood mononuclear cells (PBMCs). This receptor was obtained from a human donor with classical Hodgkin lymphoma. Written as DNA, the CDR3 is TGCGCCACCCATCCGGGACAGGGAGGGAAGACTGAAGCTTTCTTT. Its protein is CATHPGQGGKTEAFF.